A single sample is the source of the 28 T cell receptor beta chains below, sequenced in a study of human T cells and chemical hapten exposure. TCRdb passed the RACE reads through MiXCR, listing each CDR3 protein once. This sample carries 89,000 or so distinct CDR3 sequences, more than 6.5% of them seen once, and the ten largest clones take 1% to 1.5%. Time point indicated: patch test 2, 6 weeks after DPC sensitization. Noted treatment: therapeutic diphenylcyclopropenone sensitization with weekly scalp DPC. The sample consisted of whole blood, taken in connection with sensitization to the hapten diphenylcyclopropenone (DPC). The receptor set was obtained from a woman aged 25-40 years with alopecia areata. Some clones in this sample may be carry-over from other donors' samples.

This chain's CDR3 is CSGGGPTDTQYF. Written as DNA, the CDR3 is TGCAGCGGGGGGGGACCCACAGATACGCAGTATTTT. V gene TRBV29-1 combines with J gene TRBJ2-3; the match to TRBD2 covers 7 bases. V dropped 7 bases and J dropped 2; count of bases not matched to a gene: 3. Germline lookup yields CDR1 SQVTM and CDR2 ANQGSEA. CDR3 size: 12 residues.

J is TRBJ2-3 and V is TRBV27, with 7 bases fitting TRBD2. The CDR3 extends over 18 amino acids. With 0 bases clipped from V and 1 base from J, the junction kept 10 bases outside the gene matches. CDR1 is MNHEY and CDR2 is SMNVEV in the germline V gene (reference sequence). CDR3 residues: CASSLSFRGGFRTDTQYF. The CDR3 DNA reads TGTGCCAGCAGTTTATCGTTTCGGGGAGGGTTTCGCACAGATACGCAGTATTTT.

This clonotype has at least ten counts. The chain employs TRBV7-3 and TRBJ2-3; either TRBD1 or TRBD2 may supply D (5 bases each). The germline V gene has CDR1 SGHTA and CDR2 FQGTGA. This CDR3 comprises 15 residues. Trimming cost V 5 bases and J 6 bases, with 18 bases left between them. In DNA, the CDR3 is TGTGCCAGCAGCCCCGACGGTCTAGCAGGGGATACGCAGTATTTT. Amino acids: CASSPDGLAGDTQYF.

Ten or more counts support this clonotype. The V gene is TRBV20-1, the J gene TRBJ2-5; TRBD1 or TRBD2 may be the D gene (6 bases each). V was trimmed by 5 bases and J by 5 bases, leaving 18 bases between them. The CDR3 is 14 amino acids. The V gene's germline CDR1 is DFQATT and CDR2 SNEGSKA (reference sequence). DNA of the CDR3: TGCAGTGCTGCTGGGGGGCAGGAAGGGGAGACCCAGTACTTC. Translating gives CSAAGGQEGETQYF.

This clonotype showed up many times. The rearrangement uses TRBV7-2 and TRBJ1-1; D gene ambiguous. This CDR3 spans 13 amino acids. Between the trimmed V and J ends, which lost 1 base and 1 base, there was a span of 4 bases. From germline, CDR1 is SGHTA and CDR2 FQGNSA. The CDR3 bases are TGTGCCAGCAGCTTAGTTGAGAACACTGAAGCTTTCTTT. As protein: CASSLVENTEAFF.

A note on this clonotype: This may stem from a read error, because a much larger clone lies one nucleotide away. The chain joins TRBV15 to TRBJ2-7; D is undetermined. Germline loops: CDR1 LNHNV, CDR2 YYDKDF (reference sequence). The CDR3 extends over 12 amino acids. CDR3 DNA: TGTGCCACCAACAGAGATAGGAACGAGCAGTACTTC. It specifies CATNRDRNEQYF.

This clonotype was seen many times. The chain employs TRBV3-1 and TRBJ1-1; a weak D match, TRBD1 (5 bases). CDR1 is LGHDT and CDR2 is YNNKEL in the germline V gene (reference sequence). The CDR3 has 14 residues. Trimming shortened V by 5 bases and J by 12 bases, and 22 bases separated the two germline ends. CDR3 region: CASSIYRDGGKPFF. The CDR3 DNA reads TGTGCCAGCAGCATATATCGGGACGGAGGGAAACCTTTCTTT.

This clonotype has a count of ten or more. V and J are TRBV2 and TRBJ1-1; D is perhaps TRBD1 (5 bases). The CDR3 is 13 residues long. Germline V lookup: CDR1 SNHLY, CDR2 FYNNEI. The V end was cut by 4 bases, the J end by 5 bases, with 11 bases between. The CDR3 DNA reads as TGTGCCAGCAGTGTAGGGGTAATTACTGAAGCTTTCTTT. As protein: CASSVGVITEAFF. Looking up the rest from reference TRBV2 and TRBJ1-1 gives the full variable domain: EPEVTQTPSHQVTQMGQEVILRCVPISNHLYFYWYRQILGQKVEFLVSFYNNEISEKSEIFDDQFSVERPDGSNFTLKIRSTKLEDSAMYFCASSVGVITEAFFGQGTRLTVV.

The CDR3 here is CASSSQTVSYEQYF. CDR3 bases: TGTGCCAGCAGCTCACAGACAGTGTCCTACGAGCAGTACTTC. The chain combines TRBV3-1 with TRBJ2-7; weak D call: TRBD1 (5 bases). CDR1 is LGHDT and CDR2 is YNNKEL in the germline V gene (reference sequence). V shed 5 bases and J shed 1 base, with 12 bases lying between them. There are 14 residues in the CDR3.

This clonotype has ten or more counts. The chain uses TRBV12-3 or TRBV12-4 and TRBJ2-2, with D tentatively TRBD2 (6 bases). CDR3 length: 13 amino acids. V dropped 3 bases and J dropped 12 bases, with 14 bases sitting between them. Here the CDR3 DNA reads TGTGCCAGCAGTTTTCGGGACTCTCGGCAGCTGTTTTTT. Protein product: CASSFRDSRQLFF.

This clonotype has only a few counts. This chain uses TRBV7-9 with TRBJ1-3, with a possible D match to TRBD1 (6 bases). The CDR3 covers 14 residues. The germline V gene has CDR1 SEHNR and CDR2 FQNEAQ (reference sequence). V lost 8 bases, J lost 2 bases, and 13 bases lay in between. The CDR3 sequence is CASPNQGPGNTIYF. CDR3 bases: TGTGCCAGCCCCAACCAGGGGCCTGGAAACACCATATATTTT.

V usage is TRBV15 and J usage is TRBJ1-1; maybe TRBD1 (6 bases). The germline V gene encodes CDR1 LNHNV and CDR2 YYDKDF (reference sequence). The V and J ends lost 1 base and 5 bases respectively, with 8 bases between them. The CDR3 sequence is 13 residues long. Written as DNA, the CDR3 is TGTGCCACCAGCAGAGGTACAGGGACTGAAGCTTTCTTT. Amino acids: CATSRGTGTEAFF.

This clonotype was picked up many times. The chain is built from TRBV18 and TRBJ2-1; 8 nucleotides line up with TRBD2. This CDR3 contains 15 residues. From germline, CDR1 is KGHSH and CDR2 LQKENI. Trimming cost V 6 bases and J 5 bases; bases outside gene matches: 9. In DNA form, the CDR3 reads TGTGCCAGCTCGGACGGGGGGGCCTTGAACAATGAGCAGTTCTTC. It codes for CASSDGGALNNEQFF.

This clonotype was detected a few times. The chain combines TRBV7-3 with TRBJ2-6; D not certain. The V end was cut by 5 bases, the J end by 3 bases, with 17 bases between. The CDR3 is 17 amino acids. Germline V gene data show CDR1 as SGHTA and CDR2 as FQGTGA. CDR3 amino acids: CASSPSPIGNGANVLTF. The CDR3 bases are TGTGCCAGCAGCCCCTCACCGATAGGCAATGGGGCCAACGTCCTGACTTTC.

Many counts were recorded for this clonotype. The chain carries TRBV5-1 and TRBJ2-5; tentatively, D is TRBD1 (5 bases). The germline V and J ends were trimmed by 4 bases and 2 bases, with 18 bases remaining between them. The CDR3 is 16 residues long. The germline V gene encodes CDR1 SGHRS and CDR2 YFSETQ. DNA for the CDR3: TGCGCCAGCAGCCCCGGTAAGGGGATTACTCAAGAGACCCAGTACTTC. Translating gives CASSPGKGITQETQYF.

Turning to this clonotype: A read error is possible here, since a much larger clone lies one base away. This chain uses TRBV7-6 with TRBJ2-3, with TRBD2 matching over 7 bases. Germline assignment: CDR1 SGHVS and CDR2 FNYEAQ. Losses at the gene ends were 0 bases for V and 2 bases for J; bases not matched to a gene: 11. The CDR3 length is 18 residues. CDR3 sequence (DNA): TGTGCCAGCAGCTTAGCGCGGGGGTGGCCCCGGATCACAGATACGCAGTATTTT. Its protein product is CASSLARGWPRITDTQYF.

The CDR3 region is CASSESGRVGAGELFF. The DNA of the CDR3 is TGTGCCAGCAGTGAATCGGGCAGGGTAGGGGCCGGGGAGCTGTTTTTT. The V gene is TRBV2, the J gene TRBJ2-2; weak D call: TRBD1 (5 bases). The CDR3 loop spans 16 amino acids. CDR1 SNHLY and CDR2 FYNNEI come from the germline V gene. V was shortened by 2 bases and J by 6 bases, with 16 bases between the two germline ends.

This clonotype was counted many times. Here the CDR3 reads CASSPQSGSNEQFF. CDR3 nucleotide sequence: TGTGCCAGCAGCCCTCAAAGCGGGAGCAATGAGCAGTTCTTC. The genes are TRBV7-2 and TRBJ2-1; 8 bases match TRBD2. V was pared by 5 bases and J by 6 bases, with 6 bases of the junction left unmatched. The CDR3 has 14 residues. CDR1 and CDR2 from the germline V gene are SGHTA and FQGNSA.

This clonotype was observed at least ten times. The rearrangement links TRBV10-3 to TRBJ2-3; 10 bases match TRBD1. The CDR3 is 18 amino acids. CDR1 ENHRY and CDR2 SYGVKD come from the germline V gene. Trimming took 6 bases from V and 2 from J; bases not matched to a gene: 14. The DNA for the CDR3 is TGTGCCATCAGGCCCGGAGGGGGGACAGGGGCCGACACAGATACGCAGTATTTT. Protein: CAIRPGGGTGADTDTQYF.

This clonotype was recorded many times. V is TRBV5-1 and J is TRBJ2-7; D remains unclear. The V gene lost 1 base and the J gene lost 4 bases, with 12 bases spanning the gap. Germline V gives CDR1 SGHRS, CDR2 YFSETQ. The CDR3 totals 14 residues. CDR3 DNA sequence: TGCGCCAGCAGCTTGAGCAGCCGAGGTTACGAGCAGTACTTC. It translates to CASSLSSRGYEQYF.

This clonotype was detected ten times or more. V gene TRBV20-1 combines with J gene TRBJ1-2; D not certain. Deletions cut 6 bases from V and 6 bases from J, with 14 bases between. CDR1 DFQATT and CDR2 SNEGSKA come from the germline V gene (reference sequence). The CDR3 extends over 12 amino acids. The CDR3 here is CSAEYGGHGYTF. The CDR3 DNA is TGCAGTGCCGAATACGGAGGGCATGGCTACACCTTC.

At least ten counts were recorded for this clonotype. The V gene is TRBV6-6, the J gene TRBJ2-3, with 9 positions matching TRBD2. Germline CDR1 is MNHNY and CDR2 is SVGAGI (reference sequence). The V and J ends lost 0 bases and 4 bases, in that order; junction bases with no gene match: 5. This CDR3 comprises 16 residues. CDR3 residues: CASSYSSGGVADTQYF. For the CDR3, the DNA is TGTGCCAGCAGTTACTCTAGCGGGGGAGTAGCAGATACGCAGTATTTT.

At least ten counts were recorded for this clonotype. The V gene is TRBV29-1, the J gene TRBJ1-2; D might be TRBD1 (5 bases). Germline lookup yields CDR1 SQVTM and CDR2 ANQGSEA. This CDR3 has 13 residues. V was pared by 6 bases and J by 8 bases, with 19 bases between. The CDR3 protein is CSVQTGTRDGYTF. CDR3 bases: TGCAGCGTACAGACCGGGACCCGCGACGGCTACACCTTC.

The chain uses TRBV29-1 and TRBJ2-5; D may match TRBD1 or TRBD2 (5 bases each). From germline, CDR1 is SQVTM and CDR2 ANQGSEA. This CDR3 spans 15 amino acids. The V end lost 4 bases, the J end lost 3 bases, and 18 bases lay between the germline ends. CDR3 amino acids: CSVGRGGHREETQYF. The CDR3 coding sequence is TGCAGCGTTGGTAGAGGAGGACACCGAGAAGAGACCCAGTACTTC. The full variable domain, completed using reference TRBV29-1 and TRBJ2-5, is SAVISQKPSRDICQRGTSLTIQCQVDSQVTMMFWYRQQPGQSLTLIATANQGSEATYESGFVIDKFPISRPNLTFSTLTVSNMSPEDSSIYLCSVGRGGHREETQYFGPGTRLLVL.

This clonotype was detected many times. This chain joins TRBV29-1 and TRBJ2-2, with D perhaps matching TRBD1 (6 bases). Germline CDR1 SQVTM, CDR2 ANQGSEA. V lost 6 bases to trimming and J lost 4 bases, with 15 bases between them. This CDR3 is built from 14 residues. The CDR3 spells CSVEGHEPTGELFF. The CDR3 DNA reads as TGCAGCGTCGAGGGACACGAGCCCACCGGGGAGCTGTTTTTT.

In its sample, this clonotype was seen many times. The genes are TRBV6-5 and TRBJ1-1; D may be TRBD1 (5 bases). V gave up 1 base and J gave up 4 bases, with 19 bases separating them. This CDR3 comprises 17 residues. The germline V gene has CDR1 MNHEY and CDR2 SVGAGI. CDR3 sequence (DNA): TGTGCCAGCAGTTACTTGTTCCAGGGATTGAGGATCACTGAAGCTTTCTTT. This encodes CASSYLFQGLRITEAFF.

This clonotype was picked up many times. The chain couples TRBV6-6 to TRBJ1-2; 7 bases agree with TRBD1. Unmatched junction bases numbered 5, after V lost 5 bases and J lost 2 bases. This CDR3 comprises 14 residues. The germline V gene encodes CDR1 MNHNY and CDR2 SVGAGI (reference sequence). The CDR3 reads CASSGQAENYGYTF. DNA of the CDR3: TGTGCCAGCAGTGGACAGGCGGAGAACTATGGCTACACCTTC.

This clonotype was detected many times. V and J are TRBV6-2 or TRBV6-3 and TRBJ1-6; D possibly corresponds to TRBD1 (5 bases). V lost 2 bases, J lost 13 bases, and 21 bases lay in between. This CDR3 region has 16 residues. Per the germline V gene, CDR1 is MNHEY and CDR2 is SVGEGT. The CDR3 DNA follows: TGTGCCAGCAGTTACGGCCGGGGGTGGAGGACTGCGCCCCTCCACTTT. Protein sequence: CASSYGRGWRTAPLHF.